The rows below give T cell receptor beta chains drawn from one sample of a study of T cells in Graves' hyperthyroidism and ophthalmopathy. TCRdb fed the multiplex PCR reads into MiXCR, producing one record per CDR3 protein. The sample includes around 50,000 distinct CDR3 sequences, around 48% of them seen just once. Sequenced input: blood. All receptors come from a woman between 45 and 60 years old with Graves' ophthalmopathy. Both conserved end residues are part of each CDR3. Each record gives: V gene, clone size, D gene, J gene, CDR3 DNA, CDR3 protein. A D gene is named only where the DNA matches it firmly. Clone size is not always given. Where it is, it says once, few, many or a class for expanded clones.

V: TRBV7-2; size: .; D: TRBD1; J: TRBJ2-2; DNA: TGTGCCAGCAGCCCCCTGGCCGGGACAGGGAATCCCGGGGAGCTGTTTTTT; CDR3: CASSPLAGTGNPGELFF
V: TRBV20-1; size: .; D: TRBD1; J: TRBJ1-1; DNA: TGCAGTGCTAGACCTGGGGGTACAGGGGGGAACACTGAAGCTTTCTTT; CDR3: CSARPGGTGGNTEAFF
V: TRBV7-9; size: .; D: TRBD2; J: TRBJ2-1; DNA: TGTGCCAGCAGCGGATCTAGCGGGGGTAATGAGCAGTTCTTC; CDR3: CASSGSSGGNEQFF
V: TRBV25-1; size: .; D: TRBD1; J: TRBJ2-7; DNA: TGTGCCAGCAACCCACCGGGACAGGACTCCTACGAGCAGTACTTC; CDR3: CASNPPGQDSYEQYF
V: TRBV5-1; size: many; D: .; J: TRBJ1-1; DNA: TGCGCCAGCAGCAGGCGGCGCGGGGGAGTCGATGAAGCTTTCTTT; CDR3: CASSRRRGGVDEAFF
V: TRBV10-2; size: many; D: .; J: TRBJ2-2; DNA: TGCGCCAGCAGACCAGGACCCGGGGAGCTGTTTTTT; CDR3: CASRPGPGELFF
V: TRBV4-3; size: many; D: TRBD2; J: TRBJ2-1; DNA: TGCGCCAGCAGCCGAGTTCGTGGAGCGGGAGAGGGGAATGAGCAGTTCTTC; CDR3: CASSRVRGAGEGNEQFF
V: TRBV4-3; size: many; D: .; J: TRBJ1-1; DNA: TGCGCCAGCAGCCCCCGAGGGGGATCTGAAGCTTTCTTT; CDR3: CASSPRGGSEAFF
V: TRBV10-1; size: many; D: TRBD2; J: TRBJ2-5; DNA: TGCGCCAGCAGTGAGTCGAGCGGGGCCCAGTACTTC; CDR3: CASSESSGAQYF
V: TRBV12-3/TRBV12-4; size: .; D: .; J: TRBJ1-1; DNA: TGTGCCAGCAGTTTGAGGAAATTCTCGGCGGCCACTGAAGCTTTCTTT; CDR3: CASSLRKFSAATEAFF
V: TRBV29-1; size: many; D: .; J: TRBJ2-3; DNA: TGCAGCGTTGAAGAAGGGGATCGGTTTTACACTAGCACAGATACGCAGTATTTT; CDR3: CSVEEGDRFYTSTDTQYF
V: TRBV25-1; size: .; D: .; J: TRBJ2-6; DNA: TGTGCCAGCATGAGCTCTGGGGCCAACGTCCTGACTTTC; CDR3: CASMSSGANVLTF
V: TRBV9; size: many; D: TRBD1; J: TRBJ2-2; DNA: TGTGCCAGCAGCGCGTCGGGACAGAGGAACACCGGGGAGCTGTTTTTT; CDR3: CASSASGQRNTGELFF
V: TRBV6-1; size: few; D: TRBD2; J: TRBJ2-1; DNA: TGTGCCAGCAGTGAAGAGGTTAGCGGGGATTCTTACTACAATGAGCAGTTCTTC; CDR3: CASSEEVSGDSYYNEQFF
V: TRBV18; size: .; D: .; J: TRBJ1-1; DNA: TGTGCCAGCTCACCACGCAGGGGCACTGAAGCTTTCTTT; CDR3: CASSPRRGTEAFF
V: TRBV5-8; size: many; D: TRBD1; J: TRBJ2-2; DNA: TGTGCCAGCGAGCTTTGGGACAGGGGCATCACCGGGGAGCTGTTTTTT; CDR3: CASELWDRGITGELFF
V: TRBV20-1; size: once; D: .; J: TRBJ1-5; DNA: TGCAGTGCTAGAGATCAGCTCCTGCATTTT; CDR3: CSARDQLLHF
V: TRBV6-1; size: many; D: TRBD1; J: TRBJ2-3; DNA: TGTGCCGCCACCGGGACAGGGATGTCGGGTACGCAGTATTTT; CDR3: CAATGTGMSGTQYF
V: TRBV15; size: many; D: .; J: TRBJ2-1; DNA: TGTGCCACCAGCAGAGATCTGAATAGAAACAATGAGCAGTTCTTC; CDR3: CATSRDLNRNNEQFF
V: TRBV9; size: .; D: .; J: TRBJ2-3; DNA: TGTGCCAGCAGCGACGACAGGAATGAGCAGTATTTT; CDR3: CASSDDRNEQYF
V: TRBV7-9; size: .; D: .; J: TRBJ1-3; DNA: TGTGCCAGCAGCTATAGGACCTGGGGGAACACCATATATTTT; CDR3: CASSYRTWGNTIYF